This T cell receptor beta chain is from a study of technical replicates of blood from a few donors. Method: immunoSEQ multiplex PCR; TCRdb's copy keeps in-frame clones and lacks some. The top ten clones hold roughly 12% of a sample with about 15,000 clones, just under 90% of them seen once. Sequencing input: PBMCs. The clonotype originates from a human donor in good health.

The CDR3 spells CASSLAEAAPIYTF. In DNA, the CDR3 is TGCGCCAGCAGCTTGGCCGAGGCGGCTCCTATCTACACCTTC. The chain has TRBV5-1 and TRBJ1-2; no clear D gene. The length of the CDR3 is 14 residues. V was trimmed by 0 bases and J by 10 bases, leaving 16 bases between them. Germline-derived CDR1 and CDR2 are SGHRS and YFSETQ. Supplemented by reference TRBV5-1 and TRBJ1-2, the full variable domain reads KAGVTQTPRYLIKTRGQQVTLSCSPISGHRSVSWYQQTPGQGLQFLFEYFSETQRNKGNFPGRFSGRQFSNSRSEMNVSTLELGDSALYLCASSLAEAAPIYTFGSGTRLTVV.